The source of this T cell receptor (beta chain) is a study of T cells in Graves' hyperthyroidism and ophthalmopathy (dated by TCRdb to between 2018 and 2021). Context from the whole study: To identify TCR V-J signatures that set the groups apart, the researchers used a discovery cohort of 100 patients, made up of 40 to 45 with Graves' ophthalmopathy and 55 to 65 with stable Graves' hyperthyroidism. An independent validation cohort of 18 to 20 hyperthyroidism patients and 15 or so patients who later progressed to ophthalmopathy tested prospective prediction of ophthalmopathy. The 75 to 100 discovery patients were randomly divided into training and test sets at a 7:3 ratio. In more than 5 Graves' hyperthyroidism patients, the study also compared T-cell repertoires from thyroid tissue with T-cell repertoires from blood. After blood sampling, hyperthyroidism patients were treated with methimazole at a starting dose of 30 mg daily, and ophthalmopathy patients were treated with high-dose intravenous methylprednisolone. The paper reports TCR Vbeta CDR3 sequencing of approximately 140 peripheral blood samples: approximately 41 ophthalmopathy, 75 to 80 hyperthyroidism and roughly 17 progressor patients. Broad study findings and their caveats: Most expanded thyroid clonotypes (frequency above 0.001) were also found in blood, which suggests that blood repertoires may mirror thyroid immune responses. During validation, the model predicted progression to ophthalmopathy a median of around 7 months ahead of onset, with almost 71% sensitivity and around 73% specificity. In cross-validation, a model built on a 13 V-J signature told ophthalmopathy apart from stable hyperthyroidism with 87.88% sensitivity and approximately 81% specificity, and in testing the same model reached 80%/75%. No statistical method was used to fix the sample size in advance, and group allocation was not hidden from the investigators.

Stable Graves' hyperthyroidism was defined as no progression to ophthalmopathy during 18 months of follow-up. Hyperthyroidism patients were newly diagnosed, had a disease duration of under 2 months, and were aged 18 to 65 years. The study excluded patients with uncontrolled infections, other autoimmune diseases, pregnancy or lactation. Diagnoses were established on the basis of clinical symptoms, serum thyroxine and TRAb, thyroid ultrasound, and orbital computed tomography. Total RNA was extracted using Trizol reagent, and RNA quality was assessed on an Agilent 2100 Bioanalyzer. Note on this clonotype: It has no known antigen specificity. One end of the junction is discordant with germline, which a read error may explain.

The TCR beta CDR3 regions were amplified from the RNA transcripts. The first round of RT-PCR for the TCR CDR3 was performed with the HTBI primer set and the Qiagen OneStep RT-PCR kit. A second multiplex PCR round built the libraries, followed by size selection and purification. Libraries were sequenced paired-end with 100 bp reads on an Illumina HiSeq2000. The study's own analysis went as follows. SOAPnuke was used to process the raw data, with reads discarded if the reads contained adapters or uncalled bases, had a mean Phred below 15, or lacked an exact constant-primer or identifier match. High-quality paired reads were merged using COPE v1.2.5, and each unique nucleotide sequence was defined as a clonotype. Clonotypes were aligned to IMGT TRBV, TRBD and TRBJ reference segments using MiTCR v1.1. Analysis was restricted to V-J combinations with a frequency above 0.0001, which covered 99.2% of repertoires. A TCS score was defined as the ratio of F50 (clonal expansion) to E x V (chaos), with BLOSUM62-based TCRdist applied between CDR3 peptides within each V-J. Welch's t-statistics and random forest reduced around 510 V-J features to 10 to 15, which were used in a naive Bayes classifier (R e1071). The similarity between thyroid and blood repertoires was quantified using the Morisita-Horn index. TCRdb redid the processing of the public reads, applying fastp at Q25 and MiXCR, and retained in-frame beta chains. For every CDR3 protein sequence, its rows merge into one entry that carries the most common genes and DNA. It is TCRdb's table, rather than the study itself, that gives the V and J calls and clone size. Within this sample are 500,000 to 600,000 distinct CDR3 sequences, with roughly 46% of them counted one time only. Around 8% of the sample rests with the top ten.

This TCR was recovered from a woman between 18 and 29 years old with Graves' hyperthyroidism. Sequencing was done on a sample of peripheral blood or thyroid tissue (not recorded which).

The DNA is as follows: TGTGCCAGCGCTCCTCAGGGGGGGGCGGACACTGAAGCCTTCTTT. It encodes CASAPQGGADTEAFF. The chain is encoded by TRBV11-3 joined to TRBJ1-1, with 7 junctional bases fitting TRBD1. The germline V gene supplies CDR1 SGHNT and CDR2 YENEEA. Reading from cysteine to phenylalanine, the CDR3 counts 15 amino acids. The DNA shown is the 45-base CDR3, in frame from base 1.